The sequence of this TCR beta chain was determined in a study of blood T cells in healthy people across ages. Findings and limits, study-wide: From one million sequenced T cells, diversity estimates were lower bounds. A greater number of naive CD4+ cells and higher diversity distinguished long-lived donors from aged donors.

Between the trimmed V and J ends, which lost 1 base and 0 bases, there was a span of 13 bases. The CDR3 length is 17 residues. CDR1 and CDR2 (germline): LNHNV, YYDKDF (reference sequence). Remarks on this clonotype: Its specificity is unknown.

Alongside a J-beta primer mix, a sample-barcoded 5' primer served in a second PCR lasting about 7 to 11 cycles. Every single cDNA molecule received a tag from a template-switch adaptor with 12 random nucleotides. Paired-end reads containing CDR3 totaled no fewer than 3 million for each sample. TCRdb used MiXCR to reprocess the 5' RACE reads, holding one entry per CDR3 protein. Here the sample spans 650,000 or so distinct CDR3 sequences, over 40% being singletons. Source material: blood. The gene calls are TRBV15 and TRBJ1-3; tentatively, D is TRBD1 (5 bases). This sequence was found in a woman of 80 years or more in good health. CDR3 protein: CATSRGGGDFSGNTIYF. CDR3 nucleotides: TGTGCCACCAGCAGAGGGGGGGGTGACTTCTCTGGAAACACCATATATTTT.